The present TCR beta chain was sequenced within a study of tumor-infiltrating lymphocytes in localized non-small cell lung cancer. The V gene's germline CDR1 is DFQATT and CDR2 SNEGSKA (reference sequence). The V end lost 4 bases, the J end lost 4 bases, and 5 bases lay between the germline ends. CDR3 size: 11 residues. Method: immunoSEQ multiplex PCR; TCRdb's copy keeps in-frame clones and lacks some. The sample lists 15,000 or so clones, 75% to 90% seen once, with around 3.6% in the top ten. The sequenced sample was uninvolved lung tissue not adjacent to the tumor. This chain links TRBV20-1 with TRBJ2-1; D uncertain. The TCR was taken from a human donor with non-small cell lung cancer. DNA for the CDR3: TGCAGTGCTATAATATACAATGAGCAGTTCTTC. Amino acids: CSAIIYNEQFF.